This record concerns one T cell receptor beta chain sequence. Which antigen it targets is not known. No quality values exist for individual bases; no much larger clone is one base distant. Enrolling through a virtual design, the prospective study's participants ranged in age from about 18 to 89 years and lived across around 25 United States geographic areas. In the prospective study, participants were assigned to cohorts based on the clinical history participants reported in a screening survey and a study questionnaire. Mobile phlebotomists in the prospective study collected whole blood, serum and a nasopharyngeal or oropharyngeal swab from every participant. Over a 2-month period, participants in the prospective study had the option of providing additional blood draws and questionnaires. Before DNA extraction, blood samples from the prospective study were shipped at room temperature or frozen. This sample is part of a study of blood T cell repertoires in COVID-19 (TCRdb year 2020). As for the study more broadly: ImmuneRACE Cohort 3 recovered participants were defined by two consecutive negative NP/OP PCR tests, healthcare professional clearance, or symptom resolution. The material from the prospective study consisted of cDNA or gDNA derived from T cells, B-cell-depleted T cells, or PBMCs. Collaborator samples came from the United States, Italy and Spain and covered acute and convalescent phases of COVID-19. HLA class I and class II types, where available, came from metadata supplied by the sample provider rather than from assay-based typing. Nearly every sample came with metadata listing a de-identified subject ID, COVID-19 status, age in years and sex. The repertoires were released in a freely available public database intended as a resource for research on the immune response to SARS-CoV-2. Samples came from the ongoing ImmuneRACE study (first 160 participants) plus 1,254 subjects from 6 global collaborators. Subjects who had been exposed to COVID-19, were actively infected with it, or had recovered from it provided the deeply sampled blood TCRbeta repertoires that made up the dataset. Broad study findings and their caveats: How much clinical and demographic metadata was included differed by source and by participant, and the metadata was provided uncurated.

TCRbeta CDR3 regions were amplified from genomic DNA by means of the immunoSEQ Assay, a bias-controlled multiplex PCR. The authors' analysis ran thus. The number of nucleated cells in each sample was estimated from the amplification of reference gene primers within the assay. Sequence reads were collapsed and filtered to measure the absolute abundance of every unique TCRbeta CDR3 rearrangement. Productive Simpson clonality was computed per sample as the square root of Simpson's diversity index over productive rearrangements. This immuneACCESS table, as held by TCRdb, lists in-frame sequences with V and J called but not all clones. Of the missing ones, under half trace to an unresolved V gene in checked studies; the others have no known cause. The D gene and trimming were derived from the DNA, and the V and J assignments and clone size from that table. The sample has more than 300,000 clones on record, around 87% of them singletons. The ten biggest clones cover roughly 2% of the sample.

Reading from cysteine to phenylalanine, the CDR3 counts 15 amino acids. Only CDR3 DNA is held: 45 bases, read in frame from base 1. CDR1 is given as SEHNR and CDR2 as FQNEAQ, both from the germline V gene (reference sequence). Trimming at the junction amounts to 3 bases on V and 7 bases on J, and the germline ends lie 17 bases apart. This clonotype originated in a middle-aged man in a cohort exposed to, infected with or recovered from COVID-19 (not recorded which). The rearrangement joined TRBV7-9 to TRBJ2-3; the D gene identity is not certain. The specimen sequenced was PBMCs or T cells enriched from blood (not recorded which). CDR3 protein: CASSFNSNSLNTQYF. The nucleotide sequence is TGTGCCAGCAGCTTTAACAGCAACTCCTTAAATACGCAGTATTTT.